These 12 T cell receptor beta chains originate from one sample sequenced in a study of blood T cell repertoires in COVID-19. Profiling relied on immunoSEQ multiplex PCR, and the TCRdb table lists in-frame clones only, not all of them. Of over 100,000 clones listed, under 90% are singletons. The source material was peripheral blood. The source is a woman aged 55 to 70 with acute or convalescent COVID-19.

The chain links TRBV12-3 or TRBV12-4 to TRBJ1-1; D might be TRBD1 (6 bases). The V end was cut by 9 bases, the J end by 7 bases, with 15 bases between. CDR3 length: 12 residues. The CDR3: CASKTGGIEAFF. CDR3 in DNA: TGTGCCAGTAAGACAGGTGGGATTGAAGCTTTCTTT.

This chain links TRBV18 with TRBJ2-3; D perhaps matches TRBD2 (5 bases). V was pared by 3 bases and J by 4 bases, with 23 bases between. CDR1 is KGHSH, CDR2 LQKENI, per germline. CDR3 length equals 18 residues. CDR3 sequence (DNA): TGTGCCAGCTCACCTCCGTTACAAAATGGGATGGAGGCAGATACGCAGTATTTT. As protein: CASSPPLQNGMEADTQYF.

This clone has more than one count but fewer than ten. CDR3 nucleotides: TGCGCCAGCAGCCCGGGGGCCCGGGGCGGGGGCGAGACCCAGTACTTC. The encoded protein is CASSPGARGGGETQYF. The chain employs TRBV5-1 and TRBJ2-5; possible D gene TRBD2, 7 bases. CDR1 and CDR2 from the germline V gene are SGHRS and YFSETQ. The CDR3 runs to 16 residues. V was trimmed by 4 bases and J by 5 bases, leaving 21 bases between them.

The J gene is TRBJ2-7, the V gene TRBV2; TRBD1 matches 11 bases. V trimming: 0 bases; J trimming: 4 bases; junction bases outside the gene matches: 5. The CDR3 is made up of 16 amino acids. The germline V gene encodes CDR1 SNHLY and CDR2 FYNNEI. The CDR3 sequence: CASSEARGTGGYEQYF. For the CDR3, the DNA is TGTGCCAGCAGTGAAGCGAGGGGGACAGGGGGGTACGAGCAGTACTTC.

The chain combines TRBV5-1 with TRBJ2-1; D is perhaps TRBD1 (6 bases). V was shortened by 0 bases and J by 1 base, with 11 bases between the two germline ends. Germline loops: CDR1 SGHRS, CDR2 YFSETQ. CDR3 length equals 16 residues. This CDR3 reads CASSLAPQGSYNEQFF. The DNA for the CDR3 is TGCGCCAGCAGCTTGGCGCCACAGGGATCCTACAATGAGCAGTTCTTC.

Notes on this clone: Other DNA sequences from this sample encode an identical CDR3 as well. The CDR3 loop reads CASSSGTSGWYEQYF. In nucleotides, the CDR3 is TGTGCCAGCAGCTCAGGGACTAGCGGATGGTACGAGCAGTACTTC. The rearrangement links TRBV13 to TRBJ2-7, with TRBD2 matching over 11 bases. This CDR3 has 15 amino acids. Germline V gives CDR1 PRHDT, CDR2 FYEKMQ (reference sequence). V lost 4 bases and J lost 4; bases outside the gene matches: 6.

Points on this clone: At one boundary the junction diverges from the germline segment, which might be a read error. The rearrangement links TRBV6-1 to TRBJ2-5; D remains unclear. The germline CDR1 and CDR2 sequences are MNHNS and SASEGT. This CDR3 spans 12 amino acids. The CDR3 coding sequence is TGTGCCAGCAGTCAAGCCGGGGAGACCCAGTACTTC. It specifies CASSQAGETQYF.

This sequence joins TRBV12-3 or TRBV12-4 and TRBJ1-1; possibly TRBD1 for D (5 bases). CDR3 length: 13 residues. Between the trimmed V and J ends, which lost 8 bases and 4 bases, there was a span of 14 bases. Here the CDR3 reads CASVRTKGTEAFF. The DNA of the CDR3 is TGTGCCAGCGTAAGGACAAAGGGCACTGAAGCTTTCTTT.

The J gene is TRBJ2-1, the V gene TRBV29-1; D not resolved. CDR3 size: 11 residues. V gave up 5 bases and J gave up 7 bases, with 9 bases separating them. Germline assignment: CDR1 SQVTM and CDR2 ANQGSEA. The CDR3 protein is CSVPLENEQFF. For the CDR3, the DNA is TGCAGCGTTCCACTTGAGAATGAGCAGTTCTTC.

The chain uses TRBV27 and TRBJ2-2; tentatively, D is TRBD1 (5 bases). V shed 7 bases and J shed 4 bases, with 10 bases lying between them. The CDR3 totals 13 residues. The germline gives CDR1 MNHEY, CDR2 SMNVEV (reference sequence). CDR3 loop: CASTLRGTGELFF. Here the CDR3 DNA reads TGTGCCAGCACCCTAAGGGGCACCGGGGAGCTGTTTTTT.

This chain connects TRBV19 to TRBJ1-4, with D hard to call. The CDR3 length is 14 residues. The germline V and J ends were trimmed by 9 bases and 0 bases, with 11 bases remaining between them. The V gene's germline CDR1 is LNHDA and CDR2 SQIVND (reference sequence). The CDR3: CASQTAATNEKLFF. The CDR3 DNA follows: TGTGCCAGCCAAACAGCGGCAACTAATGAAAAACTGTTTTTT.

This chain joins TRBV5-1 and TRBJ1-1; 9 positions match TRBD1. The CDR3 covers 15 residues. Per germline, CDR1 SGHRS and CDR2 YFSETQ. The J segment lost 0 bases and the V segment lost 3 bases, leaving 3 bases of the junction unmatched. CDR3 region: CASSWTGDMNTEAFF. The CDR3 DNA sequence: TGCGCCAGCAGCTGGACAGGGGATATGAACACTGAAGCTTTCTTT.